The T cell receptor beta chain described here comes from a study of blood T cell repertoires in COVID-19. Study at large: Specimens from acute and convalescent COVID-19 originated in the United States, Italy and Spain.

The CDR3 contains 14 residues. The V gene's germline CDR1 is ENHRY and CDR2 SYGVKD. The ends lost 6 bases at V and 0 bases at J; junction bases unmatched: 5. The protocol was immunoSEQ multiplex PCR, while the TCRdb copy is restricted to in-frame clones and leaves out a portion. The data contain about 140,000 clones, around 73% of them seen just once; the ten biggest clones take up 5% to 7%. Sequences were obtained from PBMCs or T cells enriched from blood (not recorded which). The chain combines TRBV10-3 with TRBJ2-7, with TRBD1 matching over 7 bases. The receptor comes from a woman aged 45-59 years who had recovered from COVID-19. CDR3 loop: CAISVRTGSYEQYF. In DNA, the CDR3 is TGTGCCATCAGCGTAAGGACAGGCTCCTACGAGCAGTACTTC.